These T cell receptor beta chains were read from a single sample in a study of somatic mutations in cytotoxic T cells in rheumatoid arthritis. Sequencing used immunoSEQ multiplex PCR; TCRdb keeps in-frame clones, though not all of them. The profile covers approximately 11,000 clones, with approximately 73% appearing a single time and around 10% taken by the ten largest. Source material: CD8+ T cells sorted from blood. These receptors all stem from a middle-aged woman in good health. The CDR3 runs from the conserved cysteine through the conserved F or W. D genes are given only for firm matches. Only part of the rows carry a size: once, few, many, or a class if the clone is expanded.

d_gene | j_gene | v_gene | abundance | CDR3nt | CDR3aa
TRBD2 | TRBJ2-3 | TRBV6-1 | NA | TGTGCCAGCAGTGAGATTCCGGGACTAGCAGCAGATACGCAGTATTTT | CASSEIPGLAADTQYF
NA | TRBJ2-2 | TRBV6-4 | NA | TGTGCCAGCAGTGAGAGAGGGCAGACCGGGGAGCTGTTTTTT | CASSERGQTGELFF
NA | TRBJ1-1 | TRBV10-3 | NA | TGTGCCATCAGTGAGTCGGGGGGTAACACTGAAGCTTTCTTT | CAISESGGNTEAFF
NA | TRBJ2-1 | TRBV6-5 | NA | TGTGCCAGCAGCCAGGGGATGGCTGTCTACAATGAGCAGTTCTTC | CASSQGMAVYNEQFF
TRBD1 | TRBJ2-7 | TRBV29-1 | medium-sized | TGCAGCGTTGAATTGGGTGGGACAGGGGGGTCCTACGAGCAGTACTTC | CSVELGGTGGSYEQYF
TRBD2 | TRBJ2-7 | TRBV5-4 | NA | TGTGCCAGCAGCTTGGGCCGGACTAGCTACGAGCAGTACTTC | CASSLGRTSYEQYF
TRBD1 | TRBJ2-3 | TRBV4-1 | NA | TGCGCCAGCAGCCGGGGGACAGTAGGCACAGATACGCAGTATTTT | CASSRGTVGTDTQYF
NA | TRBJ1-3 | TRBV6-1 | once | TGTGCCAGCAGTGTTGAGGCCACAGATGGAAACACCATATATTTT | CASSVEATDGNTIYF
TRBD1 | TRBJ2-7 | TRBV27 | NA | TGTGCCAGCAGTTGGGGACAGTACTACGAGCAGTACTTC | CASSWGQYYEQYF
TRBD1 | TRBJ1-1 | TRBV5-1 | NA | TGCGCCAGCGAGAACGGACAGGGAATGAACACTGAAGCTTTCTTT | CASENGQGMNTEAFF
TRBD2 | TRBJ2-3 | TRBV28 | NA | TGTGCCAGCAGTTGGACTAGCGGGGGGTTAGATACGCAGTATTTT | CASSWTSGGLDTQYF
TRBD2 | TRBJ2-3 | TRBV25-1 | NA | TGTGCCAGCGGAACTAGCGGGAGTGGTACAGATACGCAGTATTTT | CASGTSGSGTDTQYF
NA | TRBJ1-1 | TRBV5-1 | NA | TGCGCCAGCAATTCCTCTATGTCAGGGGCGAACACTGAAGCTTTCTTT | CASNSSMSGANTEAFF
TRBD2 | TRBJ2-4 | TRBV4-3 | NA | TGCGCCAGCAGCCAAGAACGGGGACTAGTCAGAAACATTCAGTACTTC | CASSQERGLVRNIQYF
NA | TRBJ1-4 | TRBV15 | NA | TGTGCCACCAGTCTAGATGAAAAACTGTTTTTT | CATSLDEKLFF
TRBD2 | TRBJ2-1 | TRBV10-2 | NA | TGCGCCAGCGGGGGGGTTAGCGGGGGAAACAATGAGCAGTTCTTC | CASGGVSGGNNEQFF
NA | TRBJ2-1 | TRBV5-1 | NA | TGCGCCAGCAGCTTGGGACAGAGTTACTACAATGAGCAGTTCTTC | CASSLGQSYYNEQFF
NA | TRBJ1-2 | TRBV20-1 | NA | TGCAGTGCTAGGCTAGACTATGGCTACACCTTC | CSARLDYGYTF
NA | TRBJ1-1 | TRBV15 | NA | TGTGCCACCAGCAGAGAAAAACCGACGTGGCAGGGACATAGTATGTCTGAAGCTTTCTTT | CATSREKPTWQGHSMSEAFF
NA | TRBJ1-2 | TRBV28 | NA | TGTGCCAGCTGCTCCCTGAGGCAGTTCGATTATGGCTACACCTTC | CASCSLRQFDYGYTF
TRBD2 | TRBJ2-1 | TRBV6-5 | NA | TGTGCCAGCAGCTCCGAACTAGCGGGAGTTGATGAGCAGTTCTTC | CASSSELAGVDEQFF
TRBD1 | TRBJ1-2 | TRBV5-4 | once | TGTGCCAGCAGCTTCGTACAGGGGAACGCGTATGGCTACACCTTC | CASSFVQGNAYGYTF
NA | TRBJ1-4 | TRBV19 | NA | TGTGCCAGTAGCCCTTACTACAGAGGCCCGGGGGAAAAACTGTTTTTT | CASSPYYRGPGEKLFF
TRBD1 | TRBJ1-1 | TRBV5-1 | NA | TGCGCCAGCAGCCTGGGGACAGGGGGCAGCGGCACTGAAGCTTTCTTT | CASSLGTGGSGTEAFF
NA | TRBJ2-7 | TRBV7-2 | NA | TGTGCCAGCAGCTGGGGGGCGAGTGCCCCTACTACCTACGAGCAGTACTTC | CASSWGASAPTTYEQYF
NA | TRBJ1-5 | TRBV28 | NA | TGTGCCAGCGGTGGGCTCGGAAACAATCAGCCCCAGCATTTT | CASGGLGNNQPQHF
TRBD2 | TRBJ2-3 | TRBV30 | NA | TGTGCCTGGAGCTTGACTAGCGGGAGAACAGATACGCAGTATTTT | CAWSLTSGRTDTQYF
TRBD2 | TRBJ2-3 | TRBV4-1 | NA | TGCGCCAGCAGCCGAATAGTACCGGAACTAGCGGGGGGGCCTGGCACAGATACGCAGTATTTT | CASSRIVPELAGGPGTDTQYF